This T cell receptor beta chain was retrieved from a study of shared clonotypes between healthy human individuals (dated by TCRdb to the early 2020s). Describing the broader study: The cohort included three men and a couple of women between 18 and 49 years of age. Per donor, three plates each were used for CD4 naive and CD4 memory, two for CD8 naive, and one for CD8 memory. To estimate repertoire size and how much clonotypes are shared between individuals, the study performed deep sequencing of blood TCR repertoires from about 5 healthy adults. Different laboratories and diverse techniques were used to prepare libraries and sequence TCR repertoires, to increase sequencing depth and limit assay-specific biases. Each donor's leukapheresis produced roughly between about 0.9 and 9.5 billion PBMCs. General study outcomes and caveats: Compared with non-shared clonotypes, clonotypes shared by all four sorted-subset donors had higher generation probabilities. When several donors were compared, the shared fraction of clonotypes was around 5% for naive CD4, about 4% for naive CD8, roughly 2.5% for memory CD4, and 0.4% for memory CD8. Pairwise subsampling led to the expectation that sequencing depth would affect the degree of clonotype sharing among donors. Because the study included only a small number of donors, the genetic and exposure-history diversity represented was limited. Only blood was sampled, and tissue TCR repertoires likely differ from those in blood. Naive subsets generally had larger estimated clonotype richness than memory subsets. Rarefaction of sorted-subset datasets indicated incomplete sequencing despite the large sequencing depth.

This clone was picked up a small number of times. The specificity of this receptor is unknown. No much larger clonotype is one base removed from it; base qualities were not supplied. At the junction V is shortened by 6 bases and J by 6 bases, with 11 bases in between. The germline V gene encodes CDR1 SGHAT and CDR2 FQNNGV. The CDR3 starts with the cysteine, ends with the phenylalanine, and has 12 residues. The kept DNA is CDR3 alone, 36 bases in frame from the first base. Using the deep immunoSEQ assay, multiplex PCR amplified TCR CDR3 regions from genomic DNA. Extracted genomic DNA from each cell subset was spread evenly across all wells of several immunoSEQ 96-well plates, with each plate serving as a replicate. For sorted subsets, each replicate PCR was loaded with approximately 200 ng genomic DNA, equivalent to 30,000 to 35,000 T cell genomes. Purified libraries were quantified with a Qubit 3.0 fluorometer, sized on a Bioanalyzer 2100, and re-quantified with the KAPA Library Quantification kit. A separate single-read 150-cycle Illumina NextSeq 550 flow cell was used to sequence each immunoSEQ 96-well plate. The study's own analysis went as follows. Because the immunoSEQ output included only junctional sequences and no quality scores, the filtering could not be the same as the filtering used for full-length reads. Sequences were annotated with PyIR, a Python wrapper for IgBLAST v1.9, and V/J genes and CDR3 were assigned using IMGT germline references. Any read was removed if the V/J assignment was weak (E-value above 1e-6), the CDR3 was missing, or the read contained stop codons, out-of-frame junctions, or ambiguous translated residues. A V3J clonotype was defined by an identical inferred V gene, J gene, and CDR3 amino acid sequence. To compute the percentage overlap between repertoires, the number of shared unique clonotypes was divided by the size of the smaller repertoire. Repertoire richness was assessed with RTK rarefaction, the Chao1 estimator, and Recon v2.1 estimates of unobserved clonotypes. For all TCRbeta clonotypes obtained by the gDNA method from a few donors, generation probabilities were computed with OLGA. TCRdb limited this immuneACCESS table to in-frame rearrangements with V and J called. A share of clones is missing; checked studies link under half to unresolved V genes, and the rest is unexplained. The DNA was the basis for D and trimming; V, J and clone size are from that table. Present in this sample are millions of clones, roughly 93% of which were seen just once. The ten largest account for under 0.45% of the sample.

Healthy HIV-negative adults with no recently reported acute infections or vaccinations were included as donors. Every donor was a Caucasian adult living in Nashville, Tennessee, USA. CD4+ T cells were enriched by magnetic negative selection; naive cells were then positively selected on CD45RA, and the negative fraction formed the memory subset. Blood was obtained by leukapheresis, after which PBMCs were separated by Ficoll-Histopaque density gradient centrifugation and cryopreserved in liquid nitrogen vapor phase. Purity and quantity of every magnetically sorted T cell population were checked by analytical flow cytometry. From each sorted fraction, genomic DNA was isolated and quantified by UV absorbance on a Nanodrop 2000c.

This chain joins TRBV11-2 to TRBJ1-1, with no reliable assignment of the D segment. This receptor was taken from a man aged 18 to 30 in good health. Some clones in this sample may be carry-over from other donors' samples. The sample was naive CD4+ T cells from PBMCs. The sample's cell subset or site, from its label and the paper: CD45RA+ positively selected. The nucleotides read TGTGCCAGCAGTACAGTTGGGGCTGAAGCTTTCTTT. Its protein is CASSTVGAEAFF.